This is a list of T cell receptor beta chains from one sample in a study of blood T cell repertoires in COVID-19. This table comes from immunoSEQ multiplex PCR, and its TCRdb copy is limited to in-frame clones, with some not included. The sample includes tens of thousands of clones, 88% of them seen just once. Specimen: peripheral blood. All receptors come from a human donor in a cohort sampled during active COVID-19. The CDR3 runs from the conserved cysteine through the conserved F or W. Fields, in order: V gene, D gene, J gene, clone size, CDR3 DNA, CDR3 protein. D genes are given only for firm matches. Clone sizes are given selectively: once, few, many, or a class where the clone is expanded.

TRBV10-3,TRBD2,TRBJ2-3,.,TGTGCCTCTGGGACTAGCGGGGTTCAAGATACGCAGTATTTT,CASGTSGVQDTQYF
TRBV12-3/TRBV12-4,.,TRBJ2-5,.,TGTGCCAGCAGTTTAACTAGGGAGACCCAGTACTTC,CASSLTRETQYF
TRBV10-1,.,TRBJ2-2,once,TGCGCCAGCAGTGACCCTACAGGGACCTCCCCAGTCGGGGAGCTGTTTTTT,CASSDPTGTSPVGELFF
TRBV6-6,.,TRBJ1-2,.,TGTGCCAGCGGGAGCAGGGGAATCTATGGCTACACCTTC,CASGSRGIYGYTF
TRBV6-5,TRBD1,TRBJ1-1,few,TGTGCCAGCCTTACCCCAGGGGGCCTCACTGAAGCTTTCTTT,CASLTPGGLTEAFF
TRBV15,TRBD2,TRBJ2-6,.,TGTGCCACCAGCAGAGGACTAGCGGGTTCTGGGGCCAACGTCCTGACTTTC,CATSRGLAGSGANVLTF
TRBV18,.,TRBJ2-3,.,TGTGCCAGCTCACCTTCGGAGGAAGATACGCAGTATTTT,CASSPSEEDTQYF
TRBV2,.,TRBJ2-1,.,TGTGCCAGCAGTGTTGAGCTCGGTGAGCAGTTCTTC,CASSVELGEQFF
TRBV9,.,TRBJ1-5,.,TGTGCCAGCAGCGTACTCGAGGATCAGCCCCAGCATTTT,CASSVLEDQPQHF
TRBV25-1,TRBD2,TRBJ2-1,.,TGTGCCAGCAGTGAATTGTCTGCGACTAGCGGTTCTAAGAATGAGCAGTTCTTC,CASSELSATSGSKNEQFF
TRBV2,.,TRBJ1-5,once,TGTGCCAGCAGTGACTTGTCGCAGGATCAGCCCCAGCATTTT,CASSDLSQDQPQHF
TRBV28,.,TRBJ1-3,.,TGTGCCAGCAGCCTGGGGGGGGCTGGAAACACCATATATTTT,CASSLGGAGNTIYF
TRBV4-1,TRBD1,TRBJ1-1,once,TGCGCCAGCAGCCAATTCGACAGGGGGCGAGCTTTCTTT,CASSQFDRGRAFF
TRBV28,TRBD1,TRBJ2-7,few,TGTGCCAGCATGGGACAGGGGTTGTACGAGCAGTACTTC,CASMGQGLYEQYF
TRBV27,.,TRBJ1-1,once,TGTGCCAGCAGTTCCCGGGGGGGGCTGGGCACTGAAGCTTTCTTT,CASSSRGGLGTEAFF
TRBV4-1,.,TRBJ2-5,.,TGCGCCAGCAGCCAAGAACGGTTTCGAAAAGAGACCCAGTACTTC,CASSQERFRKETQYF
TRBV10-3,TRBD1,TRBJ2-7,.,TGTGCCATCAGTGACCCCGGGACAGGGGGGTACGAGCAGTACTTC,CAISDPGTGGYEQYF
TRBV4-1,TRBD2,TRBJ2-1,.,TGCGCCAGCAGCCAAGTTCTAGCGGGAGACCATGAGCAGTTCTTC,CASSQVLAGDHEQFF
TRBV19,.,TRBJ2-7,.,TGTGCCAGTAGCCTACAGGGATTCGGCTCCTACGAGCAGTACTTC,CASSLQGFGSYEQYF
TRBV10-3,TRBD2,TRBJ2-1,.,TGTGCCATCAGTGAGTTAGAGCGGGGTTACAATGAGCAGTTCTTC,CAISELERGYNEQFF
TRBV7-3,.,TRBJ2-2,.,TGTGCCAGCAGCTTCGGCGGGGCGAACACCGGGGAGCTGTTTTTT,CASSFGGANTGELFF
TRBV5-6,TRBD2,TRBJ2-1,few,TGTGCCAGCAGTTTCTCAGCGGGACCCTACAATGAGCAGTTCTTC,CASSFSAGPYNEQFF